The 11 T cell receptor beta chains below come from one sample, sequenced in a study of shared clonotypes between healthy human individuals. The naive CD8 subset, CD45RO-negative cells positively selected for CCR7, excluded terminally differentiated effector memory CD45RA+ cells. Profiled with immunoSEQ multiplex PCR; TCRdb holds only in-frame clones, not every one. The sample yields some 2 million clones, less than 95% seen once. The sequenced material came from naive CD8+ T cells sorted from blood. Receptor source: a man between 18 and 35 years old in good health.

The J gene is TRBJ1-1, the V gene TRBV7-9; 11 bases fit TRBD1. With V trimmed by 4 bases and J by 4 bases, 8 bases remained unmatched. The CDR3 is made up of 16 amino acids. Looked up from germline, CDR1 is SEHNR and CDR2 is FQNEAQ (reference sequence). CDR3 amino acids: CASSSAPGTGGTEAFF. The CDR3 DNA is TGTGCCAGCAGCTCAGCCCCCGGGACAGGGGGCACTGAAGCTTTCTTT.

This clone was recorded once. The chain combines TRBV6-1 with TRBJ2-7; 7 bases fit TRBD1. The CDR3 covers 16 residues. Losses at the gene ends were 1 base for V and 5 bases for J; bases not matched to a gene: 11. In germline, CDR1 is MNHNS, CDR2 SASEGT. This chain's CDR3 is CASSEGFGTARDEQYF. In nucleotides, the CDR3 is TGTGCCAGCAGTGAAGGCTTTGGGACAGCTCGGGACGAGCAGTACTTC.

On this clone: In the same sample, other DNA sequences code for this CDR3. CDR3 amino acids: CASSSGLQETQYF. CDR3 in DNA: TGTGCCAGCAGTAGCGGCCTCCAAGAGACCCAGTACTTC. The gene calls are TRBV7-9 and TRBJ2-5; D is perhaps TRBD2 (6 bases). V lost 6 bases and J lost 1, with 9 bases in between. Per germline, CDR1 SEHNR and CDR2 FQNEAQ (reference sequence). CDR3 length equals 13 residues.

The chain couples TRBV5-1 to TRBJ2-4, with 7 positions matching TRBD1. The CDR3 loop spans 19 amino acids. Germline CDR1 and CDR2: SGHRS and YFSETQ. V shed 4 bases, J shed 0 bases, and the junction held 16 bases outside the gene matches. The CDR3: CASSPGTDSDSLAKNIQYF. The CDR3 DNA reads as TGCGCCAGCAGCCCCGGGACAGATTCGGATTCTCTAGCCAAAAACATTCAGTACTTC.

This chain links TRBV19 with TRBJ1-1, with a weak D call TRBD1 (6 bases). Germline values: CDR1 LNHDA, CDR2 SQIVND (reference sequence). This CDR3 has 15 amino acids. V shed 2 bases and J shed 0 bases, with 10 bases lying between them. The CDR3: CASSIIGDMNTEAFF. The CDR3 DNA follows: TGTGCCAGTAGTATAATTGGGGACATGAACACTGAAGCTTTCTTT.

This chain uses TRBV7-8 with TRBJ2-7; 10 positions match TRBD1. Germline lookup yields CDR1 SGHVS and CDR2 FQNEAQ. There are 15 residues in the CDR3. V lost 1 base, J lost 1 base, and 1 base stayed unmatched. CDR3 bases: TGTGCCAGCAGCTTAGGGGGACAGGGGTCCTACGAGCAGTACTTC. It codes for CASSLGGQGSYEQYF.

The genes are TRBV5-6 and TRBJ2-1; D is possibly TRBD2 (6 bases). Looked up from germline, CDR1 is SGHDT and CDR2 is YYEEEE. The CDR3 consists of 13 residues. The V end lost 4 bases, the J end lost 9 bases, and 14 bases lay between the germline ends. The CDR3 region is CASSMDYTREQFF. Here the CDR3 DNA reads TGTGCCAGCAGCATGGACTACACTCGTGAGCAGTTCTTC.

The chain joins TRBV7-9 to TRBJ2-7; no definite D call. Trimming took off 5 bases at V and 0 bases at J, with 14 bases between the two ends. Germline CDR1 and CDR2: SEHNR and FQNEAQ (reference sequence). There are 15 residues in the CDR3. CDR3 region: CASSPSVRASYEQYF. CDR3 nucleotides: TGTGCCAGCAGCCCGTCCGTTAGGGCCTCCTACGAGCAGTACTTC.

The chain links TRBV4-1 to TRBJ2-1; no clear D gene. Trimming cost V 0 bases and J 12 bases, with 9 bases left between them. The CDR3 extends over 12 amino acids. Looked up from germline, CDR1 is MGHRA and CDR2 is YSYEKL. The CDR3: CASSQDFYGQFF. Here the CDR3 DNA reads TGCGCCAGCAGCCAAGATTTTTATGGGCAGTTCTTC.

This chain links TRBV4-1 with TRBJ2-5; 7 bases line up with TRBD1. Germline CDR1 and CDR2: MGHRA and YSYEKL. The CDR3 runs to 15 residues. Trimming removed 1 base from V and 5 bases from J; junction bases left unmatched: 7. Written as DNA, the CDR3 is TGCGCCAGCAGCCAAGTGACAGGGCCTAGGGAGACCCAGTACTTC. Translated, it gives CASSQVTGPRETQYF.

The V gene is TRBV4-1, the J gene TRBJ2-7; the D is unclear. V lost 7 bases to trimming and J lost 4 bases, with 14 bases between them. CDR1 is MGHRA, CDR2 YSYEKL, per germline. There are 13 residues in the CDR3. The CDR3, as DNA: TGCGCCAGCACCGAAAAAGTGGGTTACGAGCAGTACTTC. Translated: CASTEKVGYEQYF.